This entry describes one T cell receptor (beta chain). As yet, its antigen is unknown. This entry is derived from a study of post-analysis software for immune sequencing data. On the study more broadly: Patients with relapsing-remitting, secondary progressive and progressive-relapsing multiple sclerosis courses were all represented.

From germline, CDR1 is MNHNS and CDR2 SASEGT. Deletions cut 4 bases from V and 4 bases from J, with 9 bases between. The CDR3 sequence is 13 residues long. Study findings and constraints: The authors found that F measure strongly co-clustered same-batch samples. Patients carried roughly 5 TRBV segments more frequently than controls did, and TRBV5-6, TRBV5-1 and TRBV20-1 were among them. Those with multiple sclerosis, the patient group, showed significantly lower normalized Chao1 diversity than controls.

Unique molecular identifiers tagged the TCR beta cDNA libraries. A few hundred thousand cDNA molecules came from roughly 0.93 to 9.6 million T cells. A single record per CDR3 protein comes from TCRdb applying MiXCR to the PCR reads. This sample carries about 680,000 distinct CDR3 sequences, approximately 59% of them seen once, and the ten largest clones take roughly 12%. The chain combines TRBV6-1 with TRBJ2-3; D unresolved. This receptor was taken from a girl aged 2-9 years with multiple sclerosis. The sequencing input was blood. As DNA, the CDR3 is TGTGCCAGCAGTGGGAGTACTCCAGATACGCAGTATTTT. Encoded protein: CASSGSTPDTQYF.